Below, 10 T cell receptor beta chains from the same sample are listed, as sequenced in a study of regulatory T cells in long-lasting Graves disease (dated by TCRdb to the early 2020s). The method behind the library was multiplex PCR. Sequencing was performed on an Illumina HiSeq 4000. To build TCR beta libraries, CDR3 regions were amplified by Arm-PCR using iRepertoire HTBI primers. TCRdb trimmed public reads at Q25 via fastp, called clones via MiXCR and kept in-frame beta chains. Each record represents a unique CDR3 protein, reported with the most common genes and DNA among its rows. For this sample the table gives over 300,000 distinct CDR3 sequences, of which 15% to 20% were detected only once. The ten largest clones take up roughly 29% of the sample. The sample's time point, from its label and the paper: persistent/refractory GD, antithyroid drugs over 5 years with positive TRAb. RNA was extracted from PBMCs in TRIzol for both TCR sequencing and RNA sequencing.

The input for sequencing was peripheral blood mononuclear cells (PBMCs), taken when the disease was refractory, from a patient treated with antithyroid drugs. Receptor source: a female donor with Graves disease.

This clonotype has a handful of counts. The conserved closing phenylalanine or tryptophan is absent in this CDR3, likely reflecting a read error. The gene calls are TRBV2 and TRBJ1-1; unclear D gene. The CDR3 contains 8 residues. Germline values: CDR1 SNHLY, CDR2 FYNNEI. This CDR3 is CASREAFS. CDR3 in DNA: TGTGCCAGCAGGGAAGCTTTCTCC.

This clonotype was counted ten times or more. The chain couples TRBV12-3 or TRBV12-4 to TRBJ2-5; TRBD2 matches 9 bases. Trimming removed 3 bases from V and 5 bases from J; junction bases left unmatched: 7. CDR3 size: 15 residues. CDR3 residues: CASSFAGGARETQYF. The CDR3 DNA follows: TGTGCCAGCAGTTTCGCGGGGGGGGCCAGGGAGACCCAGTACTTC.

This clonotype was found many times. The chain recombines TRBV12-3 or TRBV12-4 with TRBJ1-3; D unresolved. V lost 5 bases and J lost 3, with 11 bases in between. This CDR3 has 14 residues. The CDR3 nucleotides read TGTGCCAGCAGTCTATGGACGTATGGAAACACCATATATTTT. Amino acids: CASSLWTYGNTIYF.

The chain couples TRBV7-3 to TRBJ2-1, with D possibly called TRBD1 or TRBD2 (6 bases each). The CDR3 sequence is 15 residues long. V gave up 3 bases and J gave up 3 bases, with 12 bases separating them. CDR1 and CDR2 from the germline V gene are SGHTA and FQGTGA. CDR3 DNA sequence: TGTGCCAGCAGCTTTGGAGGGGGTAACTACAATGAGCAGTTCTTC. Encoded protein: CASSFGGGNYNEQFF. Supplemented by reference TRBV7-3 and TRBJ2-1, the full variable domain reads GAGVSQTPSNKVTEKGKYVELRCDPISGHTALYWYRQSLGQGPEFLIYFQGTGAADDSGLPNDRFFAVRPEGSVSTLKIQRTERGDSAVYLCASSFGGGNYNEQFFGPGTRLTVL.

In this sample, this clonotype turned up a few times. The chain combines TRBV7-6 with TRBJ2-5; no clear D. Germline values: CDR1 SGHVS, CDR2 FNYEAQ. V was pared by 3 bases and J by 2 bases, with 7 bases between. The CDR3 has 13 amino acids. The CDR3: CASSFAEQETQYF. CDR3 DNA sequence: TGTGCCAGCAGCTTTGCGGAGCAAGAGACCCAGTACTTC. Together with reference TRBV7-6 and TRBJ2-5, the CDR3 gives the full variable domain: GAGVSQSPRYKVTKRGQDVALRCDPISGHVSLYWYRQALGQGPEFLTYFNYEAQQDKSGLPNDRFSAERPEGSISTLTIQRTEQRDSAMYRCASSFAEQETQYFGPGTRLLVL.

The genes are TRBV15 and TRBJ2-2; D is unclear. V dropped 0 bases and J dropped 5 bases, with 16 bases sitting between them. This CDR3 has 17 amino acids. The germline V gene has CDR1 LNHNV and CDR2 YYDKDF (reference sequence). The CDR3 bases are TGTGCCACCAGCAGAGATCCGAAGTCCGCCCGGACCGGGGAGCTGTTTTTT. It is translated as CATSRDPKSARTGELFF.

This clonotype was picked up many times. This rearrangement joins TRBV12-5 to TRBJ2-7; D is possibly TRBD1 (6 bases). The CDR3 covers 14 residues. Germline CDR1 is LGHNT and CDR2 is FRNRAP. Trimming pared 4 bases from V and 5 bases from J, leaving 15 bases between. This CDR3 reads CASGSHRVPHEQYF. The CDR3 bases are TGTGCTAGTGGTTCCCACAGGGTCCCCCACGAGCAGTACTTC.

This clonotype was recorded many times. This chain uses TRBV28 with TRBJ1-5; D ambiguous. Trimming left V 8 bases short and J 0 bases short, with 5 bases between. CDR1 and CDR2 (germline): MDHEN, SYDVKM. The CDR3 contains 12 residues. Here the CDR3 reads CASRYSNQPQHF. CDR3 DNA sequence: TGTGCCAGCCGGTATAGCAATCAGCCCCAGCATTTT.

In this sample, this clonotype turned up a few times. The chain has TRBV12-3 or TRBV12-4 and TRBJ1-1; D gene unclear. This CDR3 has 13 amino acids. V shed 4 bases and J shed 8 bases, with 14 bases lying between them. CDR3 in DNA: TGTGCCAGCAGTTATGGCCCGCAGGTAGAAGCTTTCTTT. Amino acids: CASSYGPQVEAFF.

This clonotype was picked up many times. The chain uses TRBV2 and TRBJ1-5, with 9 nucleotides matching TRBD1. The V gene's germline CDR1 is SNHLY and CDR2 FYNNEI. The CDR3 loop spans 14 amino acids. V shed 5 bases, J shed 4 bases, and the junction held 3 bases outside the gene matches. In nucleotides, the CDR3 is TGTGCCAGCAGTTACGACAGGGGGAATCAGCCCCAGCATTTT. Amino acids: CASSYDRGNQPQHF.